These 26 T cell receptor beta chains came from one sample sequenced in a study of T-cell memory formation after mild COVID-19. TCRdb recomputed calls from the 5' RACE reads with MiXCR, one row per CDR3 protein. The sample carries under 90,000 distinct CDR3 sequences, around 13% recorded once. Sample: PBMCs or a T cell subset sorted from them (not recorded which). Source of these receptors: an adult woman who had mild COVID-19 (a few samples of this study predate the infection). Cell type and time point are not known.

The chain uses TRBV7-6 and TRBJ2-1, with TRBD1 identical over 8 bases. The CDR3 spans 17 residues. Germline values: CDR1 SGHVS, CDR2 FNYEAQ. The V segment lost 5 bases and the J segment 2 bases; nucleotides outside the gene matches: 11. CDR3 DNA sequence: TGTGCCAGCAGCGGACAGGGTGTAAGCAGTACCTACAATGAGCAGTTCTTC. Its translation is CASSGQGVSSTYNEQFF.

This clonotype was seen a handful of times. The CDR3 sequence: CASSSGQGRYEQYF. The CDR3 DNA is TGTGCCAGCAGCTCGGGACAGGGGCGTTACGAGCAGTACTTC. V is TRBV27 and J is TRBJ2-7; 10 nucleotides align to TRBD1. The V and J ends lost 6 bases and 4 bases, in that order; junction bases with no gene match: 6. The germline V gene has CDR1 MNHEY and CDR2 SMNVEV (reference sequence). The CDR3 spans 14 residues.

This clonotype was detected a few times. This sequence joins TRBV7-9 and TRBJ2-3, with unresolved D. Germline CDR1 is SEHNR and CDR2 is FQNEAQ (reference sequence). The CDR3 is 15 amino acids. V shed 5 bases and J shed 1 base, with 13 bases lying between them. The CDR3 coding sequence is TGTGCCAGCAGCCCCCCCCCCGCCCGCACAGATACGCAGTATTTT. As protein: CASSPPPARTDTQYF. Supplemented by reference TRBV7-9 and TRBJ2-3, the full variable domain reads DTGVSQNPRHKITKRGQNVTFRCDPISEHNRLYWYRQTLGQGPEFLTYFQNEAQLEKSRLLSDRFSAERPKGSFSTLEIQRTEQGDSAMYLCASSPPPARTDTQYFGPGTRLTVL.

In its sample, this clonotype was seen a few times. The chain employs TRBV5-1 and TRBJ1-1; D uncertain. The V end was cut by 0 bases, the J end by 6 bases, with 12 bases between. Germline assignment: CDR1 SGHRS and CDR2 YFSETQ. This CDR3 spans 14 amino acids. The CDR3 here is CASSLAEVISEAFF. The CDR3 DNA reads as TGCGCCAGCAGCTTGGCCGAGGTAATCTCTGAAGCTTTCTTT.

This clonotype was detected a few times. This chain joins TRBV28 and TRBJ2-4; possible D gene TRBD1, 5 bases. Germline CDR1 is MDHEN and CDR2 is SYDVKM. This CDR3 is built from 12 residues. Trimming left V 7 bases short and J 5 bases short, with 9 bases between. CDR3 sequence (DNA): TGTGCCAGCAAGGGGATGGAAAACATTCAGTACTTC. Protein: CASKGMENIQYF.

This clonotype has only a few counts. V gene TRBV4-1 combines with J gene TRBJ2-7; 11 bases line up with TRBD2. With 1 base clipped from V and 5 bases from J, the junction kept 10 bases outside the gene matches. CDR1 MGHRA and CDR2 YSYEKL come from the germline V gene. CDR3 size: 17 residues. CDR3 coding DNA: TGCGCCAGCAGCCAAGTACCGATTAGCGGGGGGGCCGACGAGCAGTACTTC. This codes for CASSQVPISGGADEQYF.

The chain has TRBV12-3 or TRBV12-4 and TRBJ2-5; 11 bases align to TRBD2. The junction had 8 bases not matched to a gene; V was cut back by 1 base and J by 1 base. CDR3 size: 18 residues. Here the CDR3 DNA reads TGTGCCAGCAGTTTAGGGACTAGCGGGCCCCTGGTCCAAGAGACCCAGTACTTC. Translating gives CASSLGTSGPLVQETQYF.

The chain combines TRBV5-1 with TRBJ2-7; 12 nucleotides match TRBD2. Germline V gene data show CDR1 as SGHRS and CDR2 as YFSETQ. This CDR3 comprises 15 residues. The junction had 3 bases not matched to a gene; V was cut back by 1 base and J by 4 bases. The CDR3 coding sequence is TGCGCCAGCAGCTTGACTAGCGGGAGGAGATACGAGCAGTACTTC. Amino acid sequence: CASSLTSGRRYEQYF.

In this sample, this clonotype turned up a few times. The gene calls are TRBV20-1 and TRBJ2-7; a weak D match, TRBD2 (5 bases). The CDR3 runs 14 residues. Germline V lookup: CDR1 DFQATT, CDR2 SNEGSKA (reference sequence). V dropped 6 bases and J dropped 3 bases, with 18 bases sitting between them. Here the CDR3 reads CSAPLPEDYYEQYF. The CDR3 coding sequence is TGCAGTGCCCCGCTGCCGGAGGATTACTACGAGCAGTACTTC.

The chain couples TRBV27 to TRBJ2-2, with D perhaps matching TRBD1 (5 bases). The CDR3 is made up of 15 amino acids. The germline V and J ends were trimmed by 6 bases and 3 bases, with 14 bases remaining between them. The germline V gene encodes CDR1 MNHEY and CDR2 SMNVEV (reference sequence). DNA of the CDR3: TGTGCCAGCAGCCTCTCTTCAGGGTACACCGGGGAGCTGTTTTTT. It yields the protein CASSLSSGYTGELFF.

The chain couples TRBV30 to TRBJ2-7, with TRBD2 matching over 7 bases. Trimming removed 3 bases from V and 0 bases from J; junction bases left unmatched: 8. The V gene's germline CDR1 is GTSNPN and CDR2 SVGIG (reference sequence). The CDR3 consists of 15 residues. The CDR3: CAWRVGGPSSYEQYF. The CDR3 DNA sequence: TGTGCCTGGAGGGTGGGAGGGCCGAGCTCCTACGAGCAGTACTTC.

This clonotype has only a few counts. The gene calls are TRBV20-1 and TRBJ2-1; D gene uncertain. V was clipped by 2 bases and J by 4 bases, with 18 bases between them. CDR1 is DFQATT, CDR2 SNEGSKA, per germline (reference sequence). There are 16 residues in the CDR3. CDR3 in amino acids: CSARYTGPSAYNEQFF. The CDR3 bases are TGCAGTGCTAGATACACCGGACCCAGCGCTTACAATGAGCAGTTCTTC.

This rearrangement joins TRBV15 to TRBJ2-7; D remains unclear. Trimming pared 4 bases from V and 3 bases from J, leaving 16 bases between. Germline CDR1 is LNHNV and CDR2 is YYDKDF (reference sequence). The length of the CDR3 is 15 residues. The CDR3 sequence is CATSIKEVEGYEQYF. The CDR3 region has the DNA TGTGCCACCAGCATCAAAGAGGTAGAAGGCTACGAGCAGTACTTC.

On this clonotype: Germline and junction disagree at one end, which may indicate a read error. The rearrangement links TRBV6-1 to TRBJ1-1; tentatively, D is TRBD1 (6 bases). Germline V gene data show CDR1 as MNHNS and CDR2 as SASEGT. The CDR3 sequence is 17 residues long. The CDR3 here is CASSEARGPQGNTEALF. CDR3 DNA sequence: TGTGCCAGCAGTGAAGCCCGGGGACCCCAGGGGAACACTGAAGCTTTATTT.

The V and J genes are TRBV12-3 or TRBV12-4 and TRBJ2-2; a possible D gene is TRBD2 (5 bases). This CDR3 comprises 13 residues. Deletions cut 6 bases from V and 8 bases from J, with 13 bases between. The CDR3 DNA follows: TGTGCCAGCAGCCATCTGTGGGAGGGGGAGCTGTTTTTT. As protein: CASSHLWEGELFF.

The chain joins TRBV12-3 or TRBV12-4 to TRBJ2-2, with D possibly called TRBD1 or TRBD2 (5 bases each). The CDR3 has 16 amino acids. With 3 bases removed from V and 0 bases from J, the gap between germline ends came to 11 bases. CDR3 nucleotides: TGTGCCAGCAGTTTTCCCGGGACGACGAACACCGGGGAGCTGTTTTTT. This gives the protein CASSFPGTTNTGELFF.

This chain joins TRBV14 and TRBJ2-7; 9 bases are shared with TRBD1. Germline lookup yields CDR1 SGHDN and CDR2 FVKESK. Trimming at V came to 4 bases and at J to 1 base, leaving 8 bases not matched to a gene. This CDR3 region has 16 residues. This chain's CDR3 is CASSRPGQGKSYEQYF. The CDR3 bases are TGTGCCAGCAGCCGCCCCGGACAGGGGAAGTCCTACGAGCAGTACTTC.

This clonotype was seen more than once but under ten times. This chain connects TRBV21-1 to TRBJ2-5; the D call TRBD2 from the table was never checked on the DNA. TRBV21-1 constitutes a pseudogene. This CDR3 comprises 14 residues. This chain's CDR3 is CASSTDSLQETQYF. Here the CDR3 DNA reads TGTGCCAGCAGTACGGACTCACTTCAAGAGACCCAGTACTTC.

This clonotype showed up many times. The rearrangement links TRBV20-1 to TRBJ2-7; TRBD1 aligns across 9 bases. Germline-derived CDR1 and CDR2 are DFQATT and SNEGSKA (reference sequence). CDR3 length: 18 amino acids. J lost 3 bases, V lost 4 bases, and 19 bases had no gene match. CDR3 region: CSAKTETGGTIDYYEQYF. In DNA form, the CDR3 reads TGCAGTGCTAAGACGGAAACAGGGGGCACCATTGATTACTACGAGCAGTACTTC.

The chain joins TRBV6-4 to TRBJ1-5; no reliable D call. The germline gives CDR1 MRHNA, CDR2 SNTAGT. V shed 6 bases and J shed 0 bases, with 9 bases lying between them. The CDR3 covers 14 residues. The CDR3 is CASSQTNSNQPQHF. CDR3 coding DNA: TGTGCCAGCAGCCAAACGAATAGCAATCAGCCCCAGCATTTT.

This clonotype appeared a few times. The chain links TRBV5-1 to TRBJ1-2, with D possibly TRBD1 on 6 matching bases. V was trimmed by 3 bases and J by 6 bases, leaving 15 bases between them. The CDR3 has 14 residues. Germline-derived CDR1 and CDR2 are SGHRS and YFSETQ. CDR3 in DNA: TGCGCCAGCAGCTATACCAGGGCAGGGGATGGCTACACCTTC. It translates to CASSYTRAGDGYTF.

This chain connects TRBV6-5 to TRBJ2-7, with D possibly being TRBD2 (5 bases). V was pared by 9 bases and J by 3 bases, with 9 bases between. CDR1 and CDR2 (germline): MNHEY, SVGAGI. The CDR3 is made up of 11 amino acids. CDR3 loop: CARGVVYEQYF. The DNA of the CDR3 is TGTGCCAGGGGAGTGGTCTACGAGCAGTACTTC.

Only a few counts were recorded for this clonotype. The chain combines TRBV7-9 with TRBJ2-1, with a tentative D call TRBD2 (6 bases). V lost 6 bases, J lost 11 bases, and 8 bases lay in between. The V gene's germline CDR1 is SEHNR and CDR2 FQNEAQ (reference sequence). The CDR3 length is 10 residues. CDR3 nucleotide sequence: TGTGCCAGCAGAGCGGGCAAGCAGTTCTTC. Translating gives CASRAGKQFF.

The J gene is TRBJ2-3, the V gene TRBV7-8; 12 bases are a match to TRBD2. Losses at the gene ends were 4 bases for V and 2 bases for J; bases not matched to a gene: 7. There are 17 residues in the CDR3. Germline CDR1 reads SGHVS; CDR2 reads FQNEAQ. CDR3: CASSSRLAGVITDTQYF. CDR3 nucleotides: TGTGCCAGCAGCTCCCGACTAGCGGGAGTGATCACAGATACGCAGTATTTT.

The rearrangement uses TRBV11-3 and TRBJ2-1; 9 positions match TRBD2. This CDR3 has 17 residues. V lost 2 bases, J lost 3 bases, and 8 bases stayed unmatched. CDR1 SGHNT and CDR2 YENEEA come from the germline V gene. CDR3 residues: CASSLYSGRNDYNEQFF. The DNA for the CDR3 is TGTGCCAGCAGCTTATACAGCGGGAGGAACGACTACAATGAGCAGTTCTTC. The full variable domain, in which reference TRBV11-3 and TRBJ2-1 provide the parts outside the CDR3, is EAGVVQSPRYKIIEKKQPVAFWCNPISGHNTLYWYLQNLGQGPELLIRYENEEAVDDSQLPKDRFSAERLKGVDSTLKIQPAELGDSAVYLCASSLYSGRNDYNEQFFGPGTRLTVL.

This rearrangement joins TRBV12-3 or TRBV12-4 to TRBJ2-3, with no clear D. The CDR3 runs to 11 residues. V lost 6 bases and J lost 8, with 9 bases in between. CDR3: CASSPVGTQYF. CDR3 in DNA: TGTGCCAGCAGCCCGGTCGGTACGCAGTATTTT.